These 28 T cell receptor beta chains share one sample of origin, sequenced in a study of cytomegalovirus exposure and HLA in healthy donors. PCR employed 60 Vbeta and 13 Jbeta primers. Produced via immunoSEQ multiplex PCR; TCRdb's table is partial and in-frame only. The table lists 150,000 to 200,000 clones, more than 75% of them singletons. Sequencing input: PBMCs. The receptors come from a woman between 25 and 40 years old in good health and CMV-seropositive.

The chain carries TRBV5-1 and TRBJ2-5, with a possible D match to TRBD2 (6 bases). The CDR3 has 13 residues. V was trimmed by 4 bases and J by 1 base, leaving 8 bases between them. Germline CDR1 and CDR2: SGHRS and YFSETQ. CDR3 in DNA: TGCGCCAGCAGCCCCGGGAGCCAAGAGACCCAGTACTTC. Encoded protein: CASSPGSQETQYF. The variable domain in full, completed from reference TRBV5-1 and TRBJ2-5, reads KAGVTQTPRYLIKTRGQQVTLSCSPISGHRSVSWYQQTPGQGLQFLFEYFSETQRNKGNFPGRFSGRQFSNSRSEMNVSTLELGDSALYLCASSPGSQETQYFGPGTRLLVL.

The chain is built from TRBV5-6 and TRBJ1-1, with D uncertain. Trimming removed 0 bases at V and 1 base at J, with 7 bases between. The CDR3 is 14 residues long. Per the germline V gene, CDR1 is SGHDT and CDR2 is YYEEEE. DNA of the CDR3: TGTGCCAGCAGCTTGGGGGCGAGGAACACTGAAGCTTTCTTT. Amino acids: CASSLGARNTEAFF. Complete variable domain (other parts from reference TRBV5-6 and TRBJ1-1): DAGVTQSPTHLIKTRGQQVTLRCSPKSGHDTVSWYQQALGQGPQFIFQYYEEEERQRGNFPDRFSGHQFPNYSSELNVNALLLGDSALYLCASSLGARNTEAFFGQGTRLTVV.

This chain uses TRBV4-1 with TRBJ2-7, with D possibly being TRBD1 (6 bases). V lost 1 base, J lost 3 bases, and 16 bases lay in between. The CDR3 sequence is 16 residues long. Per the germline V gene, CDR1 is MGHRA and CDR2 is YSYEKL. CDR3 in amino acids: CASSQVLYRAYYEQYF. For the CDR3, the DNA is TGCGCCAGCAGCCAAGTCCTATACAGGGCCTACTACGAGCAGTACTTC.

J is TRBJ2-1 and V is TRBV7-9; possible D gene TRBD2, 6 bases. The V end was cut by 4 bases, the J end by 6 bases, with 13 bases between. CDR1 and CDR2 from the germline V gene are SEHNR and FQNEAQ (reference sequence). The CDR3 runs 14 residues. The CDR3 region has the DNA TGTGCCAGCAGCTCAGGGACTGCCTTCAATGAGCAGTTCTTC. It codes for CASSSGTAFNEQFF.

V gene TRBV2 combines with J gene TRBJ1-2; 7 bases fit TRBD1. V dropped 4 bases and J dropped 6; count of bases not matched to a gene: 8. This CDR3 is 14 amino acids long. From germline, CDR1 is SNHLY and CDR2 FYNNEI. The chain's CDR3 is CASSVGTAKDGYTF. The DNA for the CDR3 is TGTGCCAGCAGTGTTGGGACAGCTAAAGATGGCTACACCTTC.

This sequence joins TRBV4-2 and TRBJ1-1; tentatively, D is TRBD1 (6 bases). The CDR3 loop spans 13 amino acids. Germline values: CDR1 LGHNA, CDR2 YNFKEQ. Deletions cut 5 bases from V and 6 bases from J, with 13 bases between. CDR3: CASSTTGRSEAFF. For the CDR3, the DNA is TGTGCCAGCAGCACTACAGGGCGCTCTGAAGCTTTCTTT.

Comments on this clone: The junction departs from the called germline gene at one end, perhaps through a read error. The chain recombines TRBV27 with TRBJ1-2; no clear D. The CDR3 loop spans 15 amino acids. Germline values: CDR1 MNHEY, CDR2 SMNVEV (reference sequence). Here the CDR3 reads CASSLSRVANYGYTF. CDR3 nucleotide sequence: TGTGCCAGCAGTCTATCGAGAGTTGCTAACTATGGCTACACCTTC.

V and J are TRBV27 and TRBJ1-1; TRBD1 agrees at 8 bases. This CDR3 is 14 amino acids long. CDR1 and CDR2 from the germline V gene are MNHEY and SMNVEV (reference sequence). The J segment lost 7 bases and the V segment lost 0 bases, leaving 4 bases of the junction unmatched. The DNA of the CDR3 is TGTGCCAGCAGTTTATCGGGGACAGGAGTTGAAGCTTTCTTT. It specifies CASSLSGTGVEAFF.

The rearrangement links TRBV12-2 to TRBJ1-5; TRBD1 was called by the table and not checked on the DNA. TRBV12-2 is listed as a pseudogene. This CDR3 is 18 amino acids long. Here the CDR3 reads CASRLKLPGQGAEQPQHF. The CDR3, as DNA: TGTGCAAGTCGCTTAAAGTTGCCGGGACAGGGGGCAGAACAGCCCCAGCATTTT.

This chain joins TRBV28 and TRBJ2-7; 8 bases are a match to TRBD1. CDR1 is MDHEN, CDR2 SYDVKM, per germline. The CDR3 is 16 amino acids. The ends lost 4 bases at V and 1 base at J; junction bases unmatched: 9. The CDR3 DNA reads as TGTGCCAGCAGTTCCCGGACAGGGAGGCAGTCCTACGAGCAGTACTTC. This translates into CASSSRTGRQSYEQYF.

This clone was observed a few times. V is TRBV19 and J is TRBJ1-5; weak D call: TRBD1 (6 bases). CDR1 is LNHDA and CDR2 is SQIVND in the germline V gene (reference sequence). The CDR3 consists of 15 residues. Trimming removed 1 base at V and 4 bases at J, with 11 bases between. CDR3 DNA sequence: TGTGCCAGTAGTATAGGGGGGCTGGGTAATCAGCCCCAGCATTTT. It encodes CASSIGGLGNQPQHF.

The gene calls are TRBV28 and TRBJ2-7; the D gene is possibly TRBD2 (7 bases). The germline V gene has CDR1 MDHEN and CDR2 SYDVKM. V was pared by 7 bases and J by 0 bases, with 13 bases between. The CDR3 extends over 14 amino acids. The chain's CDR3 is CASTSGGTSYEQYF. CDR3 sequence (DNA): TGTGCCAGCACCTCGGGGGGCACCTCCTACGAGCAGTACTTC.

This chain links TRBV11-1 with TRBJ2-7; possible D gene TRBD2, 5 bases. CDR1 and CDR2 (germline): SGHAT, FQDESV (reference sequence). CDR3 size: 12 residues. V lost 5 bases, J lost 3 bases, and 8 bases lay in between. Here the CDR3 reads CASSPGNYEQYF. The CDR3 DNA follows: TGTGCCAGCAGCCCCGGGAACTACGAGCAGTACTTC. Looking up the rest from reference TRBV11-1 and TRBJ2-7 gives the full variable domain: EAEVAQSPRYKITEKSQAVAFWCDPISGHATLYWYRQILGQGPELLVQFQDESVVDDSQLPKDRFSAERLKGVDSTLKIQPAELGDSAMYLCASSPGNYEQYFGPGTRLTVT.

The CDR3 bases are TGTGCCGGCGGGACAGGGGGCCGTGAGAACTATGGCTACACCTTC. Translating it yields CAGGTGGRENYGYTF. V and J are TRBV19 and TRBJ1-2, with 12 bases aligning to TRBD1. Trimming cost V 11 bases and J 2 bases; bases outside gene matches: 9. The CDR3 runs 15 residues. In germline, CDR1 is LNHDA, CDR2 SQIVND (reference sequence).

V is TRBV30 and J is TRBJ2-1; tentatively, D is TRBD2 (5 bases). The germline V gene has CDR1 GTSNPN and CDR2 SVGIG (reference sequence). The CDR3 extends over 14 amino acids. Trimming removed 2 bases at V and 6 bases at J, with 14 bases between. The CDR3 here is CAWSRTGMSNEQFF. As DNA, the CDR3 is TGTGCCTGGAGTCGAACGGGAATGAGCAATGAGCAGTTCTTC.

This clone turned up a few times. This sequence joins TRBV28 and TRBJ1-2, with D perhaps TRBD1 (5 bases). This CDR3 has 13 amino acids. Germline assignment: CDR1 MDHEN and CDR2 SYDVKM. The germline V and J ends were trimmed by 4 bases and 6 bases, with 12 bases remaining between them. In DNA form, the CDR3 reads TGTGCCAGCAGTTCCGGGACTTTGAATGGCTACACCTTC. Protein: CASSSGTLNGYTF.

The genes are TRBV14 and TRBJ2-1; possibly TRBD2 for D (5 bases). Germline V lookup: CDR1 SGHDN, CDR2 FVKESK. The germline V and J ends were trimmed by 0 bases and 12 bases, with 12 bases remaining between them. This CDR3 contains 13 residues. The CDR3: CASSQDRGAGQFF. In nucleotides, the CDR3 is TGTGCCAGCAGCCAAGATCGGGGTGCCGGGCAGTTCTTC.

The CDR3 sequence is CASSLTVGANVLTF. CDR3 DNA sequence: TGCGCCAGCAGCTTGACAGTTGGGGCCAACGTCCTGACTTTC. The chain carries TRBV5-1 and TRBJ2-6; D gene ambiguous. Per the germline V gene, CDR1 is SGHRS and CDR2 is YFSETQ. The V end was cut by 1 base, the J end by 3 bases, with 5 bases between. The CDR3 totals 14 residues.

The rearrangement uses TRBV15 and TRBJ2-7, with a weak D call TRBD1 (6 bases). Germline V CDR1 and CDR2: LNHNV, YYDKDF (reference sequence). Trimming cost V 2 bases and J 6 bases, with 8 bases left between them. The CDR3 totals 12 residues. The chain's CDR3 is CATSRSGAEQYF. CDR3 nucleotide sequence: TGTGCCACCAGCAGATCAGGGGCCGAGCAGTACTTC.

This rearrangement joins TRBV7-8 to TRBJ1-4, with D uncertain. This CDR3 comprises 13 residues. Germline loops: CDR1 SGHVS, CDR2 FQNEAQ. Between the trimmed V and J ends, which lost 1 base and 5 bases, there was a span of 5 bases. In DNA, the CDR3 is TGTGCCAGCAGCTTAGGAGCAAATGAAAAACTGTTTTTT. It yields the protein CASSLGANEKLFF.

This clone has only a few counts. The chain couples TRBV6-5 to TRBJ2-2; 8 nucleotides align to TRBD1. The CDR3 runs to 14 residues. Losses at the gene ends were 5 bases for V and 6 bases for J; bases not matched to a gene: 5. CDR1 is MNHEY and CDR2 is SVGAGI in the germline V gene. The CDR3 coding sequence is TGTGCCAGCAGTCCGGGACAGGCATCCGGGGAGCTGTTTTTT. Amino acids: CASSPGQASGELFF.

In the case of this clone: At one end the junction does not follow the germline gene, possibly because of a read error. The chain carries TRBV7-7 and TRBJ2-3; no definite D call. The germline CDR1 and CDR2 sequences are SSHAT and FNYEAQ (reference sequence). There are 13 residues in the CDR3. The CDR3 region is CASSFGDTDTQYF. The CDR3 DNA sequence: TGTGCTAGCAGCTTCGGAGACACAGATACGCAGTATTTT.

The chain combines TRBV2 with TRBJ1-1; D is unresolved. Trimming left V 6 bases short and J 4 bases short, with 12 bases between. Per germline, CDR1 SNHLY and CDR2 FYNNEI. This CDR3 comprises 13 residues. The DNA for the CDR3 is TGTGCCAGCAGCGATTTGCGGGGCACTGAAGCTTTCTTT. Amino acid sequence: CASSDLRGTEAFF. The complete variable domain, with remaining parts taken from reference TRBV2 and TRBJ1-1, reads EPEVTQTPSHQVTQMGQEVILRCVPISNHLYFYWYRQILGQKVEFLVSFYNNEISEKSEIFDDQFSVERPDGSNFTLKIRSTKLEDSAMYFCASSDLRGTEAFFGQGTRLTVV.

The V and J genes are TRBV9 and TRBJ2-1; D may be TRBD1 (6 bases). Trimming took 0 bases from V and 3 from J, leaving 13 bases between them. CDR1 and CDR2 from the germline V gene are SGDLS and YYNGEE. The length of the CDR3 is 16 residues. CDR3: CASSVDYGGFYNEQFF. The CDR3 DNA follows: TGTGCCAGCAGCGTAGATTATGGGGGCTTCTACAATGAGCAGTTCTTC. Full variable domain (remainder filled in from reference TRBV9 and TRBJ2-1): DSGVTQTPKHLITATGQRVTLRCSPRSGDLSVYWYQQSLDQGLQFLIQYYNGEERAKGNILERFSAQQFPDLHSELNLSSLELGDSALYFCASSVDYGGFYNEQFFGPGTRLTVL.

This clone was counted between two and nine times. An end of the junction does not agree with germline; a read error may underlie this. CDR3 protein: CATSNVDGGLTEAFF. DNA of the CDR3: TGTGCCACGAGCAACGTAGATGGGGGCCTCACTGAAGCTTTCTTT. The gene calls are TRBV15 and TRBJ1-1; weak D call: TRBD1 (6 bases). The V gene's germline CDR1 is LNHNV and CDR2 YYDKDF (reference sequence). The CDR3 extends over 15 amino acids.

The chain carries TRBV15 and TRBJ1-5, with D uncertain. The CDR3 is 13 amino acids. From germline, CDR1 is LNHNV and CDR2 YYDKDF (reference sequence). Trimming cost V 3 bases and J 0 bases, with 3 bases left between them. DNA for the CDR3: TGTGCCACCAGCAGTCATAGCAATCAGCCCCAGCATTTT. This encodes CATSSHSNQPQHF. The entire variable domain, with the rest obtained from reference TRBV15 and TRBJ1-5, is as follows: DAMVIQNPRYQVTQFGKPVTLSCSQTLNHNVMYWYQQKSSQAPKLLFHYYDKDFNNEADTPDNFQSRRPNTSFCFLDIRSPGLGDTAMYLCATSSHSNQPQHFGDGTRLSIL.

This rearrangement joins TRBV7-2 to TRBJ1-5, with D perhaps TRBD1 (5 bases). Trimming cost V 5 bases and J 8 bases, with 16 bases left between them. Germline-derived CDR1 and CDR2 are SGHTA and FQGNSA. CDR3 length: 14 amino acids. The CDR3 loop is CASSEQGGQEPQHF. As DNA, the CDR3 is TGTGCCAGCAGCGAGCAGGGAGGGCAGGAGCCCCAGCATTTT.

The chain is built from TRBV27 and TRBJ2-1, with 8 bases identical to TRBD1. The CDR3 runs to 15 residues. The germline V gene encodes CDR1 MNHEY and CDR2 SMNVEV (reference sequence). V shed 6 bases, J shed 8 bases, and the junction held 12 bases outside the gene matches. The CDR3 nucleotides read TGTGCCAGCAGGAACAGGGGGGCGATCGGGGATGAGCAGTTCTTC. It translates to CASRNRGAIGDEQFF.